This T cell receptor beta chain appears in the sequencing data of a study of T cells after yellow fever vaccination. This clonotype has just one count. TCRdb itself ran the 5' RACE reads through MiXCR, one entry per CDR3 protein. The data show some 150,000 distinct CDR3 sequences, approximately 10% seen once. V was trimmed by 1 base and J by 4 bases, leaving 16 bases between them. In germline, CDR1 is SGHAT, CDR2 FQNNGV. The CDR3 runs to 16 residues. This sequence was found in a man aged 18 to 30 who received the YFV17D yellow fever vaccine. This chain joins TRBV11-2 and TRBJ1-2, with D unclear. Material: CD8+ T cells sorted from PBMCs, obtained 15 days after the yellow fever booster vaccination. The CDR3 coding sequence is TGTGCCAGCAGCTTAGGGTCCCGGGGAGTGATCTATGGCTACACCTTC. Translated, it gives CASSLGSRGVIYGYTF.